This T cell receptor (beta chain) was recovered during a study of beta chain features in type 1 diabetes. A CD45RO/CCR7/CD25/CD127/CD95/CD27 panel sorted naive, central memory, regulatory and stem cell-like memory CD4+ cells. As to this clone: The antigen is undetermined.

Isolated RNA was reverse transcribed in full, so expressed TCRB transcripts were sequenced. Only in-frame clones appear in the TCRdb table, and some are missing; sequencing was by immunoSEQ multiplex PCR. The sample has almost 350,000 clones; roughly 8.8% are singletons. Study findings and constraints: Although PCR might favor shorter templates, it would do so equally in patients and controls. The study found moderately but significantly shorter TCRB CDR3s in all four CD4+ subsets of Type 1 diabetes patients.

The specimen sequenced was central memory CD4+ T cells from blood. The sequence derives from a young man with type 1 diabetes.

The CDR3 sequence: CASSYTLGTVVYEQYF. CDR3 DNA sequence: TGTGCCAGCAGTTACACCCTCGGGACCGTAGTTTACGAGCAGTACTTC. The chain employs TRBV6-5 and TRBJ2-7; TRBD1 or TRBD2 may be the D gene (5 bases each). CDR1 and CDR2 from the germline V gene are MNHEY and SVGAGI. Trimming removed 2 bases from V and 4 bases from J, with 18 bases in between. The CDR3 spans 16 residues.